This record covers a single T cell receptor (beta chain). The record originates from a study of blood T cell repertoires in COVID-19. Study background: From the United States, Italy and Spain came samples of acute and convalescent COVID-19. Nucleic acid was either cDNA or gDNA, and it came from T cells, B-cell-depleted T cells, or PBMCs.

Methods used by the authors: It was from reference gene primer amplification that nucleated cell counts were estimated. Method: immunoSEQ multiplex PCR; TCRdb's copy keeps in-frame clones and lacks some. V, J and clone size derive from that table, while D and trimming were established from the DNA sequence. The sample includes about 200,000 clones, 70% to 90% of them seen just once. The germline CDR1 and CDR2 sequences are SEHNR and FQNEAQ (reference sequence). The CDR3 extends over 12 amino acids. Trimming removed 7 bases from V and 14 bases from J, with 17 bases in between. The chain links TRBV7-9 to TRBJ1-4; a weak D match, TRBD1 (6 bases). The sequence came from a man in his forties with active or convalescent COVID-19. Sequences were obtained from peripheral blood. CDR3 sequence: CASTLSETGLFF. As DNA, the CDR3 is TGTGCCAGCACCCTGTCCGAGACAGGCCTGTTTTTT. Filled out from reference TRBV7-9 and TRBJ1-4, the complete variable domain reads DTGVSQNPRHKITKRGQNVTFRCDPISEHNRLYWYRQTLGQGPEFLTYFQNEAQLEKSRLLSDRFSAERPKGSFSTLEIQRTEQGDSAMYLCASTLSETGLFFGSGTQLSVL.